This T cell receptor beta chain was sequenced for a study of neoadjuvant anti-PD-1 for oral cavity cancer. Only in-frame clones appear in the TCRdb table, and some are missing; sequencing was by immunoSEQ multiplex PCR. The table lists roughly 13,000 clones, 60% to 80% of them singletons. Germline CDR1 SGHRS, CDR2 YFSETQ. Trimming shortened V by 0 bases and J by 5 bases, and 6 bases separated the two germline ends. This CDR3 region has 13 residues. This clonotype was obtained from a person between 35 and 79 years old with oral cavity squamous cell carcinoma. The V call is TRBV5-1, the J call TRBJ1-5; D is uncertain. The sample in question was PBMCs, obtained before nivolumab (anti-PD-1) treatment. CDR3 in amino acids: CASSLGTDQPQHF. The CDR3 DNA reads as TGCGCCAGCAGCTTGGGGACGGATCAGCCCCAGCATTTT. The entire variable domain, with the rest obtained from reference TRBV5-1 and TRBJ1-5, is as follows: KAGVTQTPRYLIKTRGQQVTLSCSPISGHRSVSWYQQTPGQGLQFLFEYFSETQRNKGNFPGRFSGRQFSNSRSEMNVSTLELGDSALYLCASSLGTDQPQHFGDGTRLSIL.